Following are 11 T cell receptor beta chains from one sample sequenced in a study of blood T cells in healthy people across ages. With a J-beta primer mix and a sample-barcoded 5' primer, a second PCR ran 7 to 11 cycles. From the 5' RACE reads, TCRdb called clonotypes with MiXCR, one entry per CDR3 protein. Of roughly 1,300,000 distinct CDR3 sequences in the sample, around 59% were seen once. The sequenced sample consisted of blood. The receptor source for this set is a man in his late teens or twenties in good health.

This clonotype has just one count. V is TRBV3-1 and J is TRBJ2-3; tentatively, D is TRBD2 (5 bases). The germline V and J ends were trimmed by 4 bases and 6 bases, with 14 bases remaining between them. This CDR3 comprises 14 residues. Germline V gives CDR1 LGHDT, CDR2 YNNKEL (reference sequence). The CDR3 DNA reads TGTGCCAGCAGCCCCCGGAGGCCCATGGATACGCAGTATTTT. Amino acid sequence: CASSPRRPMDTQYF.

V usage is TRBV15 and J usage is TRBJ2-7, with D perhaps matching TRBD1 (5 bases). V was pared by 0 bases and J by 7 bases, with 10 bases between. CDR3 length: 13 amino acids. Germline CDR1 is LNHNV and CDR2 is YYDKDF (reference sequence). The CDR3 protein is CATSRDADREQYF. The CDR3 coding sequence is TGTGCCACCAGCAGAGATGCCGACAGAGAGCAGTACTTC.

There are a few counts of this clonotype. The gene calls are TRBV11-2 and TRBJ1-2, with TRBD1 as a possible D gene (5 bases). The CDR3 has 15 amino acids. Germline assignment: CDR1 SGHAT and CDR2 FQNNGV. V was shortened by 6 bases and J by 4 bases, with 18 bases between the two germline ends. CDR3 in amino acids: CASSMAGQGGYGYTF. DNA of the CDR3: TGTGCCAGCAGTATGGCCGGGCAGGGTGGCTATGGCTACACCTTC.

The chain uses TRBV11-2 and TRBJ2-5; 10 bases align to TRBD2. This CDR3 spans 15 amino acids. With 4 bases clipped from V and 2 bases from J, the junction kept 4 bases outside the gene matches. Germline V lookup: CDR1 SGHAT, CDR2 FQNNGV. The CDR3 is CASSSGLASQETQYF. As DNA, the CDR3 is TGTGCCAGCAGCTCGGGACTAGCGAGTCAAGAGACCCAGTACTTC.

In regard to this clonotype: The junction shows a germline mismatch at one end, possibly a read error. The J gene is TRBJ2-7, the V gene TRBV20-1; a weak D match, TRBD2 (6 bases). From germline, CDR1 is DFQATT and CDR2 SNEGSKA (reference sequence). This CDR3 has 13 amino acids. CDR3 sequence reads: CSADGLSSCEQYF. The CDR3 region has the DNA TGCAGTGCGGACGGACTATCATCCTGCGAGCAGTACTTC.

This clonotype was seen more than once but under ten times. This rearrangement joins TRBV10-3 to TRBJ2-1; 8 positions agree with TRBD2. Trimming cost V 2 bases and J 7 bases; bases outside gene matches: 13. This CDR3 comprises 17 residues. Germline CDR1 ENHRY, CDR2 SYGVKD. CDR3 DNA: TGTGCCATCAGTGAGAAACCACCCGGGGGGGCCATGAATGAGCAGTTCTTC. Protein product: CAISEKPPGGAMNEQFF.

This chain joins TRBV4-1 and TRBJ2-2; the match to TRBD2 covers 8 bases. Per the germline V gene, CDR1 is MGHRA and CDR2 is YSYEKL. V gave up 6 bases and J gave up 5 bases; unmatched junction bases: 8. The CDR3 contains 15 residues. The CDR3: CASREAGEYTGELFF. CDR3 DNA sequence: TGCGCCAGCAGGGAAGCGGGAGAGTATACCGGGGAGCTGTTTTTT.

The V call is TRBV12-3 or TRBV12-4, the J call TRBJ1-6; D may be TRBD1 (5 bases). CDR3 length: 14 residues. V was clipped by 6 bases and J by 8 bases, with 14 bases between them. CDR3 bases: TGTGCCAGCAGCGGGACTGCCGGGGATTCACCCCTCCACTTT. It yields the protein CASSGTAGDSPLHF.

V gene TRBV11-2 combines with J gene TRBJ2-1, with D unclear. The ends were cut back, 5 bases at V and 8 bases at J, with 10 bases in the middle. The CDR3 covers 12 residues. CDR1 is SGHAT, CDR2 FQNNGV, per germline. This CDR3 reads CASSSIFDEQFF. CDR3 sequence (DNA): TGTGCCAGCAGCAGCATCTTCGATGAGCAGTTCTTC.

This chain connects TRBV20-1 to TRBJ2-7; 13 nucleotides align to TRBD2. The CDR3 length is 15 residues. V was pared by 5 bases and J by 4 bases, with 8 bases of the junction left unmatched. Germline CDR1 is DFQATT and CDR2 is SNEGSKA (reference sequence). The CDR3 nucleotides are TGCAGTGCTCCCGGGACTAGCGGGACCCCGTACGAGCAGTACTTC. As protein: CSAPGTSGTPYEQYF.

The chain joins TRBV10-3 to TRBJ2-1, with 12 bases lining up with TRBD2. V lost 2 bases and J lost 0; bases outside the gene matches: 8. The CDR3 contains 19 residues. Germline V gives CDR1 ENHRY, CDR2 SYGVKD. The CDR3 region is CAISEGLAGSASSYNEQFF. CDR3 sequence (DNA): TGTGCCATCAGTGAGGGACTAGCGGGGTCGGCGAGCTCCTACAATGAGCAGTTCTTC.